One sample yielded the 26 T cell receptor beta chains listed below, sequenced in a study of monozygotic twins with inflammatory bowel disease (dated by TCRdb to 2018 to 2020). Library preparation employed 5' RACE. Sequencing took place on an Illumina HiSeq 2500. TCRdb reprocessed the reads, and each CDR3 protein sequence is entered once, without DNA. The record for this sample contains 140,000 to 150,000 distinct CDR3 sequences. More than 0.95% of the sample is held by the ten biggest clonotypes. The material sequenced was blood. Receptor source: a human donor with ulcerative colitis or Crohn's disease, or a healthy co-twin of an affected twin (not recorded which).

CDR3 sequence: CASSQLYEQYF. This rearrangement joins TRBV5-5 to TRBJ2-7. This CDR3 spans 11 amino acids. Germline CDR1 reads SGHKS; CDR2 reads YYEKEE (reference sequence).

The chain has TRBV12-3 or TRBV12-4 and TRBJ1-2. The CDR3 covers 15 residues. This chain's CDR3 is CASSLEVWRDYGYTF.

The rearrangement links TRBV20-1 to TRBJ2-3; the TRBD2 assignment by TCRdb is unverifiable without DNA. The CDR3 spans 15 residues. The germline gives CDR1 DFQATT, CDR2 SNEGSKA (reference sequence). The CDR3 is CSLRGLAGETDTQYF.

The chain couples TRBV7-6 to TRBJ2-5. The CDR3 runs 14 residues. The germline gives CDR1 SGHVS, CDR2 FNYEAQ. Here the CDR3 reads CASSIGLERETQYF. Combining the CDR3 with reference TRBV7-6 and TRBJ2-5 gives the whole variable domain GAGVSQSPRYKVTKRGQDVALRCDPISGHVSLYWYRQALGQGPEFLTYFNYEAQQDKSGLPNDRFSAERPEGSISTLTIQRTEQRDSAMYRCASSIGLERETQYFGPGTRLLVL.

V usage is TRBV7-2 and J usage is TRBJ2-4; the TRBD1 assignment by TCRdb is unverifiable without DNA. The CDR3 has 15 amino acids. Germline loops: CDR1 SGHTA, CDR2 FQGNSA. This chain's CDR3 is CASSFRQGAGNIQYF.

The CDR3: CASSPPTAPAYEQYF. V is TRBV28 and J is TRBJ2-7; with no DNA, the TCRdb D assignment of TRBD1 cannot be verified. This CDR3 region has 15 residues. Germline-derived CDR1 and CDR2 are MDHEN and SYDVKM.

The rearrangement uses TRBV6-2 or TRBV6-3 and TRBJ1-1. Germline values: CDR1 MNHEY, CDR2 SVGEGT. The CDR3 is made up of 13 amino acids. The CDR3: CASSSKLNTEAFF.

J is TRBJ2-2 and V is TRBV12-3 or TRBV12-4; TCRdb gives TRBD2 as the D gene, but with no DNA this cannot be confirmed. This CDR3 contains 15 residues. CDR3 protein: CASSLTSGGAGELFF.

The V call is TRBV29-1, the J call TRBJ2-7; TCRdb proposes TRBD1, but this gene call is untestable without DNA. CDR3 length: 13 residues. Germline V gives CDR1 SQVTM, CDR2 ANQGSEA. CDR3: CSVGGTGPYEQYF.

The chain carries TRBV20-1 and TRBJ1-5; as DNA is missing, the TRBD1 call by TCRdb cannot be tested. The CDR3 totals 14 residues. From germline, CDR1 is DFQATT and CDR2 SNEGSKA (reference sequence). The CDR3 region is CSAKDRVGNQPQHF.

The chain has TRBV10-3 and TRBJ1-1; TCRdb gives TRBD1 as the D gene, but with no DNA this cannot be confirmed. CDR1 is ENHRY, CDR2 SYGVKD, per germline. The length of the CDR3 is 13 residues. The CDR3 sequence: CAISFRGRTEAFF.

This chain uses TRBV11-1 with TRBJ1-1. Germline assignment: CDR1 SGHAT and CDR2 FQDESV (reference sequence). The CDR3 has 19 amino acids. The CDR3 is CASSRVIIRGPPDYTEAFF.

The chain couples TRBV5-1 to TRBJ2-1; TCRdb lists TRBD2, though no DNA is available to test this call. The CDR3 extends over 17 amino acids. Germline V CDR1 and CDR2: SGHRS, YFSETQ. CDR3 region: CASSHIGTSGPYNEQFF. The full variable domain, completed using reference TRBV5-1 and TRBJ2-1, is KAGVTQTPRYLIKTRGQQVTLSCSPISGHRSVSWYQQTPGQGLQFLFEYFSETQRNKGNFPGRFSGRQFSNSRSEMNVSTLELGDSALYLCASSHIGTSGPYNEQFFGPGTRLTVL.

The chain joins TRBV6-5 to TRBJ2-2; lacking DNA, the TRBD1 call made by TCRdb goes unchecked. CDR1 is MNHEY, CDR2 SVGAGI, per germline. CDR3 size: 17 residues. CDR3 amino acids: CASSIRGGRENTGELFF.

V gene TRBV7-2 combines with J gene TRBJ1-5; TCRdb designates TRBD1, a call that cannot be tested without DNA. Per the germline V gene, CDR1 is SGHTA and CDR2 is FQGNSA. The CDR3 runs 16 residues. This chain's CDR3 is CASSLAGQGSGQPQHF.

The chain couples TRBV12-3 or TRBV12-4 to TRBJ2-1; lacking DNA, the TRBD2 call made by TCRdb goes unchecked. This CDR3 is 16 amino acids long. CDR3 sequence: CASITSGRGNYNEQFF.

The J gene is TRBJ2-5, the V gene TRBV6-4; TCRdb proposes TRBD2, but this gene call is untestable without DNA. The CDR3 consists of 16 residues. Germline CDR1 is MRHNA and CDR2 is SNTAGT. The chain's CDR3 is CASSLPRTSPMETQYF.

The gene calls are TRBV12-3 or TRBV12-4 and TRBJ2-1; TCRdb lists TRBD1, though no DNA is available to test this call. This CDR3 region has 14 residues. The chain's CDR3 is CASRLTGAPNEQFF.

The CDR3 here is CASSLGAGVTGELFF. V usage is TRBV27 and J usage is TRBJ2-2; TCRdb selects TRBD2, and the lack of DNA leaves this call unchecked. The CDR3 consists of 15 residues. Germline V lookup: CDR1 MNHEY, CDR2 SMNVEV (reference sequence).

V gene TRBV24-1 combines with J gene TRBJ2-3; TCRdb lists TRBD1, though no DNA is available to test this call. This CDR3 is built from 14 residues. The germline CDR1 and CDR2 sequences are KGHDR and SFDVKD. The CDR3 sequence is CATSPRVNTDTQYF.

This chain links TRBV6-5 with TRBJ2-1. This CDR3 is built from 14 residues. Germline V gene lookup returns CDR1 MNHEY and CDR2 SVGAGI. The CDR3 protein is CASSYGVSYNEQFF.

This chain joins TRBV7-3 and TRBJ1-5. The CDR3 runs 15 residues. Germline values: CDR1 SGHTA, CDR2 FQGTGA. CDR3 region: CASSAHGGEDQPQHF.

The V gene is TRBV25-1, the J gene TRBJ1-1; the D gene TCRdb calls, TRBD1, cannot be checked with no DNA. This CDR3 has 13 amino acids. Looked up from germline, CDR1 is MGHDK and CDR2 is SYGVNS. The CDR3 is CASSAGQGLEAFF.

The genes are TRBV5-1 and TRBJ1-2; TCRdb calls TRBD1, which cannot be checked without DNA. The germline V gene has CDR1 SGHRS and CDR2 YFSETQ. CDR3 length: 14 residues. This chain's CDR3 is CASSFYREDYGHTF.

The chain carries TRBV6-1 and TRBJ2-2; the TCRdb call, TRBD1, lacks DNA for checking. The germline gives CDR1 MNHNS, CDR2 SASEGT. The CDR3 length is 15 residues. The CDR3 sequence is CASNWDRENTGELFF.

V and J are TRBV6-5 and TRBJ2-2. The CDR3 loop spans 14 amino acids. Germline lookup yields CDR1 MNHEY and CDR2 SVGAGI. The CDR3 loop is CASSYSTNTGELFF.